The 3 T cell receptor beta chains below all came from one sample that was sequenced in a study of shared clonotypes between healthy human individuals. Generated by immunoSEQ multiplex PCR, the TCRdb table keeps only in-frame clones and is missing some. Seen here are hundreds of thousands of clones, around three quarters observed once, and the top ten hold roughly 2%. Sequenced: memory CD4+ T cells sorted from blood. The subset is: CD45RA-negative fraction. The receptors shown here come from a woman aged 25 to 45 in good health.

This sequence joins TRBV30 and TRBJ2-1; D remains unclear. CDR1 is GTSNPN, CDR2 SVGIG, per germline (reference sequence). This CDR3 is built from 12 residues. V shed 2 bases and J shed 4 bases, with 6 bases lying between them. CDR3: CAWSPQYNEQFF. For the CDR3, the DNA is TGTGCCTGGAGTCCCCAGTACAATGAGCAGTTCTTC.

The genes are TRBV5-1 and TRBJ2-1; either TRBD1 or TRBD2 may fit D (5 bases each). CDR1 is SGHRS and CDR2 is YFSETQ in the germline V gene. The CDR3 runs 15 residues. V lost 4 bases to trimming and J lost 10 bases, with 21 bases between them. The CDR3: CASSLGLILRDEQFF. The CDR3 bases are TGCGCCAGCAGCCTGGGCCTGATCTTGAGGGACGAGCAGTTCTTC. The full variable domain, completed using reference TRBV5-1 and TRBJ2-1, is KAGVTQTPRYLIKTRGQQVTLSCSPISGHRSVSWYQQTPGQGLQFLFEYFSETQRNKGNFPGRFSGRQFSNSRSEMNVSTLELGDSALYLCASSLGLILRDEQFFGPGTRLTVL.

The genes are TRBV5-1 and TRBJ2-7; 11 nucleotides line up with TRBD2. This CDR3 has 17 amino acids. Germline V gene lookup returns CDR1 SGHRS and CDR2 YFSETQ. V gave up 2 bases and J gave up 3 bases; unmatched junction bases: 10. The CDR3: CASSFLPGLAALYEQYF. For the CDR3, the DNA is TGCGCCAGCAGCTTTCTACCGGGACTAGCGGCCCTCTACGAGCAGTACTTC. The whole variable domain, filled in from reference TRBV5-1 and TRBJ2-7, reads KAGVTQTPRYLIKTRGQQVTLSCSPISGHRSVSWYQQTPGQGLQFLFEYFSETQRNKGNFPGRFSGRQFSNSRSEMNVSTLELGDSALYLCASSFLPGLAALYEQYFGPGTRLTVT.